The present T cell receptor beta chain was sequenced within a study of neurological immune-mediated disorders. Whole-study findings and limits: One related-CDR3 cluster, which may be a signature, held the repertoires of 18 of 34 multiple sclerosis patients after phylogenetic grouping.

TCRdb redid the calling of the 5' RACE reads with MiXCR, one entry per CDR3 protein. The data contain under 85,000 distinct CDR3 sequences, approximately 5.1% of them singletons. The study built unsorted libraries from 2 million PBMCs kept at -80 C. Per the germline V gene, CDR1 is LNHNV and CDR2 is YYDKDF (reference sequence). The CDR3 is made up of 13 amino acids. V lost 9 bases, J lost 5 bases, and 16 bases lay in between. This clonotype was seen repeatedly, ten times or more. No antigen is known for it. This receptor was identified in a human donor with multiple sclerosis. The donor label of this sample is uncertain. The chain recombines TRBV15 with TRBJ1-2, with D perhaps matching TRBD1 (6 bases). The sequencing sample was made of PBMCs. CDR3 DNA: TGTGCCACGACAGGACAGACAGTATATGGCTACACCTTC. Protein sequence: CATTGQTVYGYTF.